This is a list of T cell receptor beta chains from one sample in a study of blood T cell repertoires in COVID-19. Generated by immunoSEQ multiplex PCR, the TCRdb table keeps only in-frame clones and is missing some. Among about 75,000 clones listed, 85% to 90% were seen once. The source material was peripheral blood. These receptors were collected from a human donor in a cohort sampled during active COVID-19. CDR3s include the opening cysteine and the closing phenylalanine or tryptophan. D genes are given only for firm matches. Some rows mark clone size as missing; the rest say once, few, many or name a class of expanded clone.

>.|TRBV24-1|.|TRBJ1-4
CATKGNTQGTGEKLFF
>.|TRBV5-6|.|TRBJ2-7
CASSFPGRVYEQYF
>.|TRBV7-3|.|TRBJ1-2
CASSPSGRGNYGYTF
>.|TRBV3-1/TRBV3-2|once|TRBJ1-1
CASSQAWQENTEAFF
>.|TRBV23-1|.|TRBJ1-5
CASSQSGNQPQHF
>TRBD2|TRBV18|.|TRBJ2-1
CASSPTSGDNEQFF
>TRBD1|TRBV3-1/TRBV3-2|.|TRBJ1-2
CASSQFLGQGAPGDYGYTF
>.|TRBV4-1|.|TRBJ2-1
CASSRAQGSYNEQFF
>.|TRBV5-4|.|TRBJ1-3
CASSLDHRRSSGNTIYF
>TRBD2|TRBV19|.|TRBJ2-1
CASSTSGTNYNEQFF
>TRBD1|TRBV2|.|TRBJ2-1
CASSEGQGWNEQFF
>TRBD2|TRBV14|few|TRBJ2-7
CASSQDVRLAGGNEQYF
>TRBD2|TRBV10-3|.|TRBJ2-1
CARRLAVYNEQFF
>TRBD2|TRBV28|.|TRBJ2-1
CASSLPVTSGGVGEQFF
>.|TRBV29-1|.|TRBJ2-4
CSGRPGAKNIQYF
>TRBD1|TRBV7-9|.|TRBJ2-6
CASDLGTGVLSGANVLTF
>.|TRBV6-4|.|TRBJ2-2
CASSPVLNTGELFF
>TRBD1|TRBV10-3|.|TRBJ2-1
CAISESGQGFYNEQFF
>TRBD2|TRBV3-1/TRBV3-2|once|TRBJ2-1
CASSLAGWEQFF
>TRBD1|TRBV5-5|.|TRBJ1-2
CASRLTGGEGYTF
>.|TRBV21-1|.|TRBJ1-1
CASGGGRSEAFF
>TRBD1|TRBV28|few|TRBJ1-5
CASSRGQGLNQPQHF
>TRBD1|TRBV3-1/TRBV3-2|.|TRBJ2-7
CASSQGGVGQVF
>TRBD1|TRBV7-9|.|TRBJ2-7
CASSSTGFGDGYEQYF
>.|TRBV7-2|once|TRBJ2-3
CASSSQATDTQYF
>TRBD1|TRBV19|.|TRBJ1-5
CASSPDRVIYQPQHF
>TRBD2|TRBV11-3|.|TRBJ2-1
CASSFGLASYNEQFF
>.|TRBV28|.|TRBJ1-6
CASNVQFDNSPLHF
>TRBD1|TRBV4-1|.|TRBJ1-2
CASSQDEQGRYGYTF
>TRBD1|TRBV10-2|.|TRBJ2-2
CASTRQGAGELFF
>.|TRBV19|.|TRBJ1-1
CASSPPHRDLRLAEAFF
>.|TRBV19|.|TRBJ2-3
CASSTLLSTDTQYF
>TRBD1|TRBV11-1|.|TRBJ1-1
CASSFLTGAEAFF
>.|TRBV7-3|.|TRBJ2-3
CASSLNQVHGSTDTQYF
>TRBD2|TRBV7-9|.|TRBJ2-1
CASSYSLREGSYNEQFF
>.|TRBV27|.|TRBJ2-2
CASSSHRNIANTGELFF